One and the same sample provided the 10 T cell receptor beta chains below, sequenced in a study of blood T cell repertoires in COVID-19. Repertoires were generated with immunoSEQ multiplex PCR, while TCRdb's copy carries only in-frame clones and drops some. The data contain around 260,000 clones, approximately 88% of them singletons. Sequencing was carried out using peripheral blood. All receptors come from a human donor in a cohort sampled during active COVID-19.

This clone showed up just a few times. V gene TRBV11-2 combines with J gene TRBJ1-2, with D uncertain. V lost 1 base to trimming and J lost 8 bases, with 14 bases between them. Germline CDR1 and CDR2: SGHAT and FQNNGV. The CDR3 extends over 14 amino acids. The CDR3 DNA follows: TGTGCCAGCAGCTTAGCGCCTAGCAAGGGAGGCTACACCTTC. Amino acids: CASSLAPSKGGYTF.

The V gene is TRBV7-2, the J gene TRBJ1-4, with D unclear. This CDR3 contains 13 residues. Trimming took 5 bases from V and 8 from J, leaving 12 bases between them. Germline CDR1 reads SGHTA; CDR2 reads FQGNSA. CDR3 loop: CASSPRSGEKLFF. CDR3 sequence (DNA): TGTGCCAGCAGCCCTCGATCGGGAGAAAAACTGTTTTTT.

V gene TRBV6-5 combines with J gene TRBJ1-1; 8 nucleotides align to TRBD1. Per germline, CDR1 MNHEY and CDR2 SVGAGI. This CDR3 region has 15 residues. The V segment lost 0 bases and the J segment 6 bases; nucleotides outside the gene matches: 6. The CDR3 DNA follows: TGTGCCAGCAGTTACTCGCAGGGGGCAGTACCTGAAGCTTTCTTT. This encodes CASSYSQGAVPEAFF.

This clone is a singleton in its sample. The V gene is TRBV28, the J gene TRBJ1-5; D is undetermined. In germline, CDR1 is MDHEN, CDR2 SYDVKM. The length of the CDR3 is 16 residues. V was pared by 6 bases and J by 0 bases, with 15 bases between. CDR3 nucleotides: TGTGCCAGCAGACAAGACGGAACTAATAGCAATCAGCCCCAGCATTTT. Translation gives CASRQDGTNSNQPQHF. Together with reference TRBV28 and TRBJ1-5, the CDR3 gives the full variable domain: DVKVTQSSRYLVKRTGEKVFLECVQDMDHENMFWYRQDPGLGLRLIYFSYDVKMKEKGDIPEGYSVSREKKERFSLILESASTNQTSMYLCASRQDGTNSNQPQHFGDGTRLSIL.

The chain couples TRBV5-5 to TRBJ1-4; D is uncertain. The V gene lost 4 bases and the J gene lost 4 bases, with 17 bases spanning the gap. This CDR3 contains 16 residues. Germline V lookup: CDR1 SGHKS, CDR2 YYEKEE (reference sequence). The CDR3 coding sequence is TGTGCCAGCAGCCTGACTTGTAACGGCTGTAATGAAAAACTGTTTTTT. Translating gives CASSLTCNGCNEKLFF.

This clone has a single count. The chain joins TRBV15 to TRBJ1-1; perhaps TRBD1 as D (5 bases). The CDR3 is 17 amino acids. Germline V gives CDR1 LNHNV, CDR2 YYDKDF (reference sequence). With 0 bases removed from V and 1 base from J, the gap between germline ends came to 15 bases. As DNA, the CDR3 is TGTGCCACCAGCAGAGATCTGGGGGGAGGGAAGAACACTGAAGCTTTCTTT. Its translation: CATSRDLGGGKNTEAFF.

CDR3 in DNA: TGTGCCAGCAGCTTCCTACTAGCGGGCCCTTACGAGCAGTACTTC. Amino acids: CASSFLLAGPYEQYF. The V gene is TRBV5-5, the J gene TRBJ2-7; 9 bases map to TRBD2. The CDR3 sequence is 15 residues long. Germline CDR1 and CDR2: SGHKS and YYEKEE (reference sequence). V dropped 2 bases and J dropped 4; count of bases not matched to a gene: 7.

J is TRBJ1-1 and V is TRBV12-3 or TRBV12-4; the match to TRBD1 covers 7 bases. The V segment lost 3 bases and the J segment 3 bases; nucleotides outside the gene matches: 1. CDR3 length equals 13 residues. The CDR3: CASSLGQYTEAFF. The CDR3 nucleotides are TGTGCCAGCAGTTTGGGACAGTACACTGAAGCTTTCTTT.

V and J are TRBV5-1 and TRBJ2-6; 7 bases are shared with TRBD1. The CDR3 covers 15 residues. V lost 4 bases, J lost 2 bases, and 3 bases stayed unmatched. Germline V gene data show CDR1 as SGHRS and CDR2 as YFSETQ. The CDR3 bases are TGCGCCAGCAGCACGGGGACAGCTGGGGCCAACGTCCTGACTTTC. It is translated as CASSTGTAGANVLTF.

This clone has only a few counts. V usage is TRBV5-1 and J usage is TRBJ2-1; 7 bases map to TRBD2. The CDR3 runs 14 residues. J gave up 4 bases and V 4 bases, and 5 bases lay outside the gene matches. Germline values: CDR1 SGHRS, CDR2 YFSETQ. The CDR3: CASSAGDGYNEQFF. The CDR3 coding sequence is TGCGCCAGCAGCGCGGGGGACGGATACAATGAGCAGTTCTTC.